This T cell receptor beta chain was profiled in a study of OX40 agonist ivuxolimab in advanced cancers. Background on the whole study: Ivuxolimab was an agonistic, fully human IgG2 monoclonal antibody directed against OX40 (CD134), a costimulatory receptor. Partial responses were achieved by three dose-escalation patients, of whom one had hepatocellular carcinoma and two had cutaneous melanoma. The paper reports the monotherapy dose-escalation portion (N of about 50 patients) of the phase I ivuxolimab trial. Intravenous ivuxolimab was administered to patients every 2 weeks at six dose levels: 0.01, 0.1, 0.3, 1.5, 3 and 10 mg/kg. Of the approximately 50 dose-escalation patients, hepatocellular carcinoma was present in about 20, melanoma in roughly 15, renal cell carcinoma in 9 and head and neck cancer in 9. The purpose of peripheral TCRbeta sequencing was to test whether ivuxolimab changed TCR sequence diversity and led to clonal T-cell expansion. In the dose-escalation cohort, about four fifths of patients were male, and the mean age was roughly 56 years with a range of about 23 to 79. Prior anti-PD-1, anti-PD-L1 or anti-CTLA-4 therapy was permitted, and approximately 39% of dose-escalation patients had received checkpoint inhibitors.

Genomic DNA was extracted from sorted cells for sequencing of the TCRbeta CDR3 region. The immunoSEQ Assay was used to sequence the TCRbeta CDR3 regions. The source is immuneACCESS, and TCRdb retained only in-frame sequences with V and J called. Part of the clones is not carried over; for the studies checked, unresolved V genes explain less than half of this, and the remainder is unexplained. Present in this sample are about 77,000 clones, roughly 84% of which were seen just once. Less than 8% of the sample is in the top ten clones. On the study overall, not on this receptor specifically: The antigen specificity of the peripheral T cells that underwent clonal expansion was not determined. Low levels of normalized T-cell clonal expansion were also seen in some patients who did not respond. After ivuxolimab, more expanded clones were found on average in CD8+ T cells than in CD4+ T cells. At doses of 0.1 to 3.0 mg/kg, clonal expansion of both CD4+ and CD8+ blood T cells was observed from baseline to week 6. In the 0.1-3.0 mg/kg groups, partial responders had among the lowest normalized peripheral clonal expansion, particularly in CD8+ T cells.

Patients with autoimmune disease history or receiving systemic immunosuppression were excluded from the trial. Peripheral blood for TCR sequencing was collected from all dose cohorts at baseline, on cycle 4 day 1, and on cycle 7 day 1. The samples were drawn from a first-in-human, open-label, multicenter phase I dose-escalation trial of ivuxolimab. Adults with locally advanced or metastatic melanoma, renal cell, hepatocellular, or head and neck squamous cell carcinoma were enrolled in the trial. Before TCR sequencing, CD4+ and CD8+ T cells were separately sorted from peripheral blood. As for this clone: Which antigen it targets is not known. No quality values exist for individual bases; no much larger clone is one base distant.

CDR3 length: 15 amino acids, cysteine to phenylalanine. Only the CDR3 DNA stays, 45 bases, in frame from base 1. Germline trimming amounts to 3 bases on V and 5 bases on J, with 11 as the count of junction bases outside the gene matches. The germline V gene specifies SGHRS as CDR1 and YFSETQ as CDR2. The sequence was obtained from an adult with an advanced solid tumor such as melanoma, head and neck, liver or kidney cancer. The source material was CD4+ or CD8+ T cells sorted from blood, sampled in a trial of the OX40 agonist ivuxolimab. This chain joins TRBV5-1 to TRBJ2-7; TRBD1 matches 7 bases in the middle. The sequenced DNA is TGCGCCAGCAGCTCGGGAAGGGACAGATTAAACGAGCAGTACTTC. Translated, it gives CASSSGRDRLNEQYF. The full variable domain, with segments outside the CDR3 supplied by the reference TRBV5-1 and TRBJ2-7 proteins, appears as KAGVTQTPRYLIKTRGQQVTLSCSPISGHRSVSWYQQTPGQGLQFLFEYFSETQRNKGNFPGRFSGRQFSNSRSEMNVSTLELGDSALYLCASSSGRDRLNEQYFGPGTRLTVT.